The 31 T cell receptor beta chains below were found in one sample sequenced in a study of blood T cells in healthy people across ages (dated by TCRdb to 2015 to 2017). The method behind the library was 5' RACE. Sequencing instrument: Illumina HiSeq 2500. The second PCR ran for about 7 to 11 cycles and used a J-beta primer mix along with a sample-barcoded 5' primer. TCRdb trimmed public reads at Q25 via fastp, called clones via MiXCR and kept in-frame beta chains. Each record represents a unique CDR3 protein, reported with the most common genes and DNA among its rows. A total of about 830,000 distinct CDR3 sequences appear in this sample, approximately 65% of them only once. The top ten hold around a quarter of the sample. Sample: blood. Receptor source: a man aged 25-45 years in good health.

The table lists this clonotype with a few counts. The J gene is TRBJ2-1, the V gene TRBV29-1; D unresolved. The V and J ends lost 6 bases and 7 bases respectively, with 22 bases between them. Germline-derived CDR1 and CDR2 are SQVTM and ANQGSEA. The CDR3 runs 15 residues. The CDR3 protein is CSVGTGFAIGNEQFF. The DNA for the CDR3 is TGCAGCGTAGGAACCGGGTTCGCGATAGGGAATGAGCAGTTCTTC.

The V and J genes are TRBV7-9 and TRBJ1-5, with D unresolved. CDR1 and CDR2 from the germline V gene are SEHNR and FQNEAQ (reference sequence). The V end was cut by 1 base, the J end by 4 bases, with 8 bases between. The CDR3 length is 14 residues. The CDR3: CASSLEGENQPQHF. DNA of the CDR3: TGTGCCAGCAGCTTAGAAGGCGAAAATCAGCCCCAGCATTTT.

The chain combines TRBV20-1 with TRBJ2-3; no definite D call. The CDR3 is made up of 13 amino acids. V was clipped by 1 base and J by 4 bases, with 9 bases between them. The germline V gene has CDR1 DFQATT and CDR2 SNEGSKA (reference sequence). This CDR3 is CSARVPSSDTQYF. In nucleotides, the CDR3 is TGCAGTGCTAGAGTCCCGTCGTCAGATACGCAGTATTTT.

This clonotype has a handful of counts. CDR3 residues: CASSVGGLAKNIQYF. The CDR3 bases are TGTGCCAGCAGTGTTGGCGGTCTAGCCAAAAACATTCAGTACTTC. The chain is built from TRBV2 and TRBJ2-4; no firm D call. In germline, CDR1 is SNHLY, CDR2 FYNNEI. This CDR3 has 15 residues. The V and J ends lost 4 bases and 0 bases respectively, with 10 bases between them.

This chain joins TRBV20-1 and TRBJ2-1, with 12 bases that match TRBD2. CDR1 is DFQATT, CDR2 SNEGSKA, per germline (reference sequence). This CDR3 is 14 amino acids long. In nucleotides, the CDR3 is TGCAGCCCGGGCGCTAGCGGGGGGGCGGGTGAGCAGTTCTTC. Translated, it gives CSPGASGGAGEQFF.

This chain joins TRBV7-9 and TRBJ2-1, with 9 nucleotides matching TRBD1. The J call is uncertain, as TRBJ2-7 better fits the DNA end. The germline gives CDR1 SEHNR, CDR2 FQNEAQ (reference sequence). The CDR3 totals 15 residues. The CDR3 here is CASSSRVGQGFEQYF. The CDR3 DNA reads as TGTGCCAGCAGCTCAAGGGTGGGACAGGGTTTCGAGCAGTACTTC.

This clonotype was recorded only once. V usage is TRBV29-1 and J usage is TRBJ2-7; possible D gene TRBD1, 7 bases. Germline CDR1 is SQVTM and CDR2 is ANQGSEA. The CDR3 totals 14 residues. V lost 6 bases and J 1 base, leaving 16 bases between the germline ends. CDR3 DNA sequence: TGCAGCGTCAGACGGGGGACAGAATCCTACGAGCAGTACTTC. Amino acids: CSVRRGTESYEQYF.

The chain carries TRBV7-2 and TRBJ1-4; D may be TRBD1 (6 bases). The CDR3 covers 18 residues. Per the germline V gene, CDR1 is SGHTA and CDR2 is FQGNSA. With 6 bases removed from V and 1 base from J, the gap between germline ends came to 21 bases. As DNA, the CDR3 is TGTGCCAGCAGGCCAAGCCCTCCGGGGGCTGAAACTAATGAAAAACTGTTTTTT. It codes for CASRPSPPGAETNEKLFF.

V usage is TRBV5-6 and J usage is TRBJ2-3, with D tentatively TRBD1 or TRBD2 (6 bases each). Trimming removed 4 bases from V and 6 bases from J, with 21 bases in between. Germline loops: CDR1 SGHDT, CDR2 YYEEEE. This CDR3 contains 16 residues. The DNA of the CDR3 is TGTGCCAGCAGCGGTATCATGGGGGGCATGCTGGATACGCAGTATTTT. Translating it yields CASSGIMGGMLDTQYF. The full variable domain, in which reference TRBV5-6 and TRBJ2-3 provide the parts outside the CDR3, is DAGVTQSPTHLIKTRGQQVTLRCSPKSGHDTVSWYQQALGQGPQFIFQYYEEEERQRGNFPDRFSGHQFPNYSSELNVNALLLGDSALYLCASSGIMGGMLDTQYFGPGTRLTVL.

The V call is TRBV28, the J call TRBJ2-4; maybe TRBD1 (5 bases). The DNA end lines up better with TRBJ2-5; the J call may be wrong. CDR1 and CDR2 from the germline V gene are MDHEN and SYDVKM. The CDR3 is 13 residues long. As DNA, the CDR3 is TGTGCCAGCAGTTTACAGGGTATAGAGACCCAGTACTTC. Encoded protein: CASSLQGIETQYF.

Points on this clonotype: One end of the junction does not line up with germline, which may come from a read error. V gene TRBV30 combines with J gene TRBJ2-3; the D is unclear. The germline gives CDR1 GTSNPN, CDR2 SVGIG (reference sequence). CDR3 size: 15 residues. The CDR3 DNA is TGCGCCTGGAGAAGGGCGTTAGGTGCGACAGATACGCAGTATTTT. Its protein product is CAWRRALGATDTQYF.

The V call is TRBV15, the J call TRBJ2-3, with 8 bases lining up with TRBD2. CDR3 length: 16 amino acids. Germline values: CDR1 LNHNV, CDR2 YYDKDF (reference sequence). Unmatched junction bases numbered 6, after V lost 2 bases and J lost 2 bases. The CDR3 region is CATSRKLAVVTDTQYF. In DNA, the CDR3 is TGTGCCACCAGCAGAAAACTAGCGGTAGTCACAGATACGCAGTATTTT.

The rearrangement joins TRBV11-2 to TRBJ2-7; D unclear. The CDR3 has 16 amino acids. Germline CDR1 reads SGHAT; CDR2 reads FQNNGV. V dropped 1 base and J dropped 2 bases, with 15 bases sitting between them. The CDR3, as DNA: TGTGCCAGCAGCTTAGCGAGTTACAGTTCCGCCTACGAGCAGTACTTC. It specifies CASSLASYSSAYEQYF.

The gene calls are TRBV20-1 and TRBJ2-7, with 12 bases matching TRBD1. The CDR3 has 15 amino acids. Per germline, CDR1 DFQATT and CDR2 SNEGSKA (reference sequence). V was clipped by 3 bases and J by 4 bases; unmatched bases: 7. CDR3 nucleotides: TGCAGTGCTAGTGCCGGGACAGGGGGCGCGTACGAGCAGTACTTC. Amino acids: CSASAGTGGAYEQYF.

V and J are TRBV14 and TRBJ2-4, with D possibly being TRBD2 (6 bases). V lost 0 bases and J 13 bases, leaving 22 bases between the germline ends. CDR3 length: 16 residues. Germline V CDR1 and CDR2: SGHDN, FVKESK. As DNA, the CDR3 is TGTGCCAGCAGCCAAGAAGCAAGGTCATACACGGGGGAGCAGTACTTC. This translates into CASSQEARSYTGEQYF.

This clonotype was seen only a few times. This chain connects TRBV9 to TRBJ1-5; D is unresolved. From germline, CDR1 is SGDLS and CDR2 YYNGEE. The CDR3 length is 14 residues. The V and J ends lost 0 bases and 9 bases respectively, with 13 bases between them. CDR3 coding DNA: TGTGCCAGCAGCGTAGGAAGCGGGGTTCGGCCCCAGCATTTT. It is translated as CASSVGSGVRPQHF.

This sequence joins TRBV20-1 and TRBJ2-3, with 14 bases aligning to TRBD2. Germline values: CDR1 DFQATT, CDR2 SNEGSKA (reference sequence). V shed 3 bases and J 2 bases; nucleotides not matched to a gene: 10. The CDR3 runs to 18 residues. Written as DNA, the CDR3 is TGCAGTGCTAGGGGACTAGCGGGGGACTACCCCTTCACAGATACGCAGTATTTT. Its protein product is CSARGLAGDYPFTDTQYF.

The chain carries TRBV5-1 and TRBJ1-1; 7 bases map to TRBD1. V trimming: 0 bases; J trimming: 10 bases; junction bases outside the gene matches: 6. Germline V gene data show CDR1 as SGHRS and CDR2 as YFSETQ. This CDR3 is 13 amino acids long. CDR3 region: CASSLAPGQSAFF. The DNA for the CDR3 is TGCGCCAGCAGCTTGGCCCCGGGACAGTCAGCTTTCTTT.

The chain couples TRBV28 to TRBJ2-2, with D possibly matching TRBD1 (5 bases). The V gene lost 7 bases and the J gene lost 4 bases, with 10 bases spanning the gap. The length of the CDR3 is 13 residues. From germline, CDR1 is MDHEN and CDR2 SYDVKM. The CDR3 loop reads CASIQGSTGELFF. The CDR3 DNA reads TGTGCCAGCATTCAGGGCTCCACCGGGGAGCTGTTTTTT.

This clonotype was picked up one time. For the CDR3, the DNA is TGTGCCAGCAGCTTAATGGGACAGGCCGCCTACGAGCAGTACTTC. It yields the protein CASSLMGQAAYEQYF. J is TRBJ2-5 and V is TRBV7-8; 8 positions agree with TRBD1. The end of the DNA is better explained by TRBJ2-7, so the J call may be wrong. The CDR3 loop spans 15 amino acids. CDR1 and CDR2 from the germline V gene are SGHVS and FQNEAQ.

The rearrangement links TRBV7-2 to TRBJ2-4; D gene ambiguous. Germline V gives CDR1 SGHTA, CDR2 FQGNSA. There are 14 residues in the CDR3. Between the trimmed V and J ends, which lost 5 bases and 2 bases, there was a span of 10 bases. CDR3 protein: CASSDAITKNIQYF. The CDR3 DNA is TGTGCCAGCAGCGACGCTATAACCAAAAACATTCAGTACTTC.

The CDR3 DNA sequence: TGTGCCATCCGGGACAGATCCTACGAGCAGTACTTC. Amino acid sequence: CAIRDRSYEQYF. The chain recombines TRBV10-3 with TRBJ2-7, with 7 bases identical to TRBD1. With 8 bases clipped from V and 1 base from J, the junction kept 2 bases outside the gene matches. In germline, CDR1 is ENHRY, CDR2 SYGVKD. The CDR3 runs 12 residues.

The V call is TRBV29-1, the J call TRBJ2-1; 7 nucleotides agree with TRBD1. This CDR3 region has 14 residues. CDR1 SQVTM and CDR2 ANQGSEA come from the germline V gene. The junction had 11 bases not matched to a gene; V was cut back by 7 bases and J by 5 bases. As DNA, the CDR3 is TGCAGCGCCCTAGACGGGACAGACAACAATGAGCAGTTCTTC. Translated, it gives CSALDGTDNNEQFF.

V is TRBV12-3 or TRBV12-4 and J is TRBJ1-5, with unresolved D. The V end lost 7 bases, the J end lost 5 bases, and 12 bases lay between the germline ends. The CDR3 has 13 amino acids. The CDR3 protein is CASTGENYQPQHF. The CDR3, as DNA: TGTGCCAGCACCGGTGAAAACTATCAGCCCCAGCATTTT.

The chain joins TRBV7-2 to TRBJ2-1, with D uncertain. This CDR3 comprises 15 residues. Germline CDR1 reads SGHTA; CDR2 reads FQGNSA. Trimming pared 0 bases from V and 3 bases from J, leaving 9 bases between. The CDR3 DNA is TGTGCCAGCAGCTTAGCGGCGTCCTTCTACAATGAGCAGTTCTTC. Translated: CASSLAASFYNEQFF.

This clonotype was recorded only once. The chain has TRBV5-1 and TRBJ2-4, with unresolved D. Germline values: CDR1 SGHRS, CDR2 YFSETQ. V was clipped by 4 bases and J by 7 bases, with 12 bases between them. There are 13 residues in the CDR3. CDR3 sequence reads: CASSAEGRNIQYF. The CDR3 region has the DNA TGCGCCAGCAGCGCCGAAGGTCGGAACATTCAGTACTTC.

The rearrangement joins TRBV9 to TRBJ2-3; D remains ambiguous. Germline V gives CDR1 SGDLS, CDR2 YYNGEE. CDR3 length: 15 residues. V shed 0 bases and J shed 6 bases, with 14 bases lying between them. The CDR3, as DNA: TGTGCCAGCAGCGTAGCCGGCTTGGTCGGGGATACGCAGTATTTT. It codes for CASSVAGLVGDTQYF.

The chain employs TRBV5-1 and TRBJ1-2; tentative D call: TRBD1 (6 bases). The CDR3 has 14 residues. Trimming cost V 4 bases and J 2 bases, with 12 bases left between them. Looked up from germline, CDR1 is SGHRS and CDR2 is YFSETQ. CDR3 nucleotide sequence: TGCGCCAGCAGCACCGGACAGATAAACTATGGCTACACCTTC. This sequence encodes CASSTGQINYGYTF.

The chain recombines TRBV27 with TRBJ1-3; 11 bases line up with TRBD1. The length of the CDR3 is 15 residues. CDR1 MNHEY and CDR2 SMNVEV come from the germline V gene (reference sequence). V gave up 3 bases and J gave up 3 bases; unmatched junction bases: 1. The CDR3 loop reads CASSLDRGLGNTIYF. CDR3 coding DNA: TGTGCCAGCAGTTTGGACAGGGGGCTTGGAAACACCATATATTTT.

This clonotype was counted a single time. The chain is built from TRBV20-1 and TRBJ1-5; weak D call: TRBD1 (5 bases). V lost 2 bases and J 5 bases, leaving 13 bases between the germline ends. Germline CDR1 DFQATT, CDR2 SNEGSKA (reference sequence). The CDR3 is made up of 14 amino acids. The CDR3 is CSARTSGWDQPQHF. The CDR3 coding sequence is TGCAGTGCTAGAACCTCAGGGTGGGATCAGCCCCAGCATTTT.

This clonotype was found a few times. The chain recombines TRBV6-5 with TRBJ1-5; D gene ambiguous. The CDR3 is 13 amino acids. Trimming took 4 bases from V and 1 from J, leaving 5 bases between them. Germline CDR1 MNHEY, CDR2 SVGAGI. The CDR3: CASSSESNQPQHF. In DNA, the CDR3 is TGTGCCAGCAGTTCAGAGAGCAATCAGCCCCAGCATTTT.